Listed here are 6 T cell receptor beta chains from one sample, sequenced in a study of siplizumab effects on memory and regulatory T cells. Sequenced by immunoSEQ multiplex PCR; TCRdb stores in-frame clones only, minus some. The repertoire holds roughly 110,000 clones, roughly 93% seen once, with around 0.15% in the top ten. The sample was non-Treg CD4+ T cells sorted from blood. The receptors were gathered from a human donor in good health.

V usage is TRBV6-6 and J usage is TRBJ1-5; weak D call: TRBD1 (5 bases). This CDR3 is 13 amino acids long. Germline V gene data show CDR1 as MNHNY and CDR2 as SVGAGI (reference sequence). The V and J ends lost 11 bases and 0 bases respectively, with 11 bases between them. The CDR3 loop is CAGGEGSNQPQHF. Here the CDR3 DNA reads TGTGCCGGGGGTGAGGGTAGCAATCAGCCCCAGCATTTT.

The J gene is TRBJ2-3, the V gene TRBV7-7; maybe TRBD1 (5 bases). The length of the CDR3 is 13 residues. Germline CDR1 SSHAT, CDR2 FNYEAQ (reference sequence). V gave up 4 bases and J gave up 4 bases, with 9 bases separating them. CDR3 sequence (DNA): TGTGCCAGCAGCTCCCAGGGCCCAGATACGCAGTATTTT. Amino acids: CASSSQGPDTQYF. Full variable domain (missing parts from reference TRBV7-7 and TRBJ2-3): GAGVSQSPRYKVTKRGQDVTLRCDPISSHATLYWYQQALGQGPEFLTYFNYEAQPDKSGLPSDRFSAERPEGSISTLTIQRTEQRDSAMYRCASSSQGPDTQYFGPGTRLTVL.

The chain joins TRBV5-6 to TRBJ1-3, with D unclear. This CDR3 region has 15 residues. The V gene lost 0 bases and the J gene lost 0 bases, with 7 bases spanning the gap. Germline V CDR1 and CDR2: SGHDT, YYEEEE. CDR3 region: CASSLGPSSGNTIYF. The CDR3 DNA sequence: TGTGCCAGCAGCTTGGGACCGTCCTCTGGAAACACCATATATTTT.

This chain joins TRBV29-1 and TRBJ2-5, with no clear D. Germline-derived CDR1 and CDR2 are SQVTM and ANQGSEA. Trimming cost V 1 base and J 4 bases, with 13 bases left between them. This CDR3 is built from 14 residues. The CDR3 coding sequence is TGCAGCGTTGAAGGACGTCTGTCGCGAGAGACCCAGTACTTC. Protein product: CSVEGRLSRETQYF.

This clone appeared once. The CDR3 nucleotides are TGTGCCAGCAGCTTCGGCAGGGCGAATGGGGAGACCCAGTACTTC. This translates into CASSFGRANGETQYF. The rearrangement joins TRBV5-4 to TRBJ2-5, with D tentatively TRBD1 (5 bases). The V end was cut by 2 bases, the J end by 5 bases, with 16 bases between. The CDR3 has 15 residues. Germline CDR1 and CDR2: SGHNT and YYREEE (reference sequence).

This rearrangement joins TRBV2 to TRBJ1-5; no definite D call. Per the germline V gene, CDR1 is SNHLY and CDR2 is FYNNEI. CDR3 length equals 14 residues. The germline V and J ends were trimmed by 8 bases and 2 bases, with 13 bases remaining between them. Here the CDR3 DNA reads TGTGCCAGCGGGTATTTGGAGCGCAATCAGCCCCAGCATTTT. Translating gives CASGYLERNQPQHF. Variable domain in full (rest from reference TRBV2 and TRBJ1-5): EPEVTQTPSHQVTQMGQEVILRCVPISNHLYFYWYRQILGQKVEFLVSFYNNEISEKSEIFDDQFSVERPDGSNFTLKIRSTKLEDSAMYFCASGYLERNQPQHFGDGTRLSIL.